One and the same sample provided the 14 T cell receptor beta chains below, sequenced in a study of cytomegalovirus exposure and HLA in healthy donors. The PCR ran on 60 Vbeta and 13 Jbeta primers. Sequenced by immunoSEQ multiplex PCR; TCRdb stores in-frame clones only, minus some. The table records around 110,000 clones, 70% to 75% of them present only once. The sample comprised PBMCs. The receptors stem from a female donor in good health and CMV-seronegative.

Of note for this clone: This specimen includes other DNA sequences encoding the same CDR3. V usage is TRBV9 and J usage is TRBJ2-1; D is uncertain. V lost 0 bases and J 1 base, leaving 17 bases between the germline ends. The CDR3 has 18 residues. Germline V CDR1 and CDR2: SGDLS, YYNGEE. The CDR3 DNA reads TGTGCCAGCAGCGTAGCACTCTGGAGTACCAGTTCCTACAATGAGCAGTTCTTC. As protein: CASSVALWSTSSYNEQFF.

The table lists this clone with a count of one. This rearrangement joins TRBV21-1 to TRBJ2-1; the D call TRBD2 from the table was never checked on the DNA. TRBV21-1 is an annotated pseudogene. The CDR3 contains 13 residues. CDR3 in DNA: TGTGCCAGCAGCCCCCGGAGGCCCAATGAGCAGTTCTTC. Its translation is CASSPRRPNEQFF.

The chain uses TRBV30 and TRBJ2-7; 12 nucleotides agree with TRBD1. The length of the CDR3 is 13 residues. Germline CDR1 is GTSNPN and CDR2 is SVGIG (reference sequence). V dropped 1 base and J dropped 7; count of bases not matched to a gene: 2. The CDR3 nucleotides read TGTGCCTGGAGTGGGGACAGGGGGCGAGAGCAGTACTTC. Protein product: CAWSGDRGREQYF.

For this clone: One end of the junction does not line up with germline, which may come from a read error. The chain employs TRBV9 and TRBJ2-5; 8 nucleotides line up with TRBD2. From germline, CDR1 is SGDLS and CDR2 YYNGEE. The CDR3 has 17 amino acids. In DNA form, the CDR3 reads TGTGCCAGCAGCGGTCGTCCTAGCGGGTTGTACCAAGAGACCCGGTACTTC. Translated, it gives CASSGRPSGLYQETRYF. The full variable domain, completed using reference TRBV9 and TRBJ2-5, is DSGVTQTPKHLITATGQRVTLRCSPRSGDLSVYWYQQSLDQGLQFLIQYYNGEERAKGNILERFSAQQFPDLHSELNLSSLELGDSALYFCASSGRPSGLYQETRYFGPGTRLLVL.

V gene TRBV2 combines with J gene TRBJ2-5; D remains unclear. Germline V gives CDR1 SNHLY, CDR2 FYNNEI. With 7 bases removed from V and 2 bases from J, the gap between germline ends came to 8 bases. The CDR3 spans 12 residues. The chain's CDR3 is CASMLVQETQYF. CDR3 DNA sequence: TGTGCCAGCATGCTAGTTCAAGAGACCCAGTACTTC.

The genes are TRBV6-1 and TRBJ2-7; no reliable D call. The CDR3 has 14 amino acids. Germline values: CDR1 MNHNS, CDR2 SASEGT. V lost 10 bases and J 3 bases, leaving 19 bases between the germline ends. CDR3 DNA: TGTGCCATCCCCGACACTCCGCGTAACTACGAGCAGTACTTC. It specifies CAIPDTPRNYEQYF.

The V and J genes are TRBV9 and TRBJ2-7; 9 bases are shared with TRBD1. Per the germline V gene, CDR1 is SGDLS and CDR2 is YYNGEE. Unmatched junction bases numbered 5, after V lost 4 bases and J lost 3 bases. The CDR3 is 14 amino acids. This CDR3 reads CASSLRQGGYEQYF. CDR3 coding DNA: TGTGCCAGCAGCCTCAGACAGGGGGGCTACGAGCAGTACTTC.

This clone has only a few counts. The chain uses TRBV10-3 and TRBJ1-4, with D hard to call. Deletions cut 5 bases from V and 4 bases from J, with 5 bases between. CDR1 and CDR2 (germline): ENHRY, SYGVKD. CDR3 length: 12 amino acids. As DNA, the CDR3 is TGTGCCATCAGTACGGGTAATGAAAAACTGTTTTTT. Translated: CAISTGNEKLFF.

The V call is TRBV30, the J call TRBJ2-1; D perhaps matches TRBD2 (6 bases). Germline V gene data show CDR1 as GTSNPN and CDR2 as SVGIG (reference sequence). V lost 8 bases and J lost 7, with 15 bases in between. The CDR3 contains 12 residues. The CDR3 sequence: CATEGLGNEQFF. The CDR3, as DNA: TGTGCCACGGAGGGCCTAGGGAATGAGCAGTTCTTC.

This clone has just one count. The gene calls are TRBV6-6 and TRBJ2-1; 8 bases agree with TRBD1. The germline V gene has CDR1 MNHNY and CDR2 SVGAGI (reference sequence). There are 16 residues in the CDR3. V lost 4 bases to trimming and J lost 6 bases; unmatched junction nucleotides: 11. The CDR3, as DNA: TGTGCCAGCAGTTTCGACAGGGGATCTAGGAGCAATGAGCAGTTCTTC. This codes for CASSFDRGSRSNEQFF.

The chain couples TRBV7-3 to TRBJ2-3; unclear D gene. Germline values: CDR1 SGHTA, CDR2 FQGTGA. V lost 7 bases, J lost 1 base, and 12 bases lay in between. This CDR3 comprises 14 residues. CDR3 bases: TGTGCCAGCAACCTGCTTGGAGGCACAGATACGCAGTATTTT. Translation gives CASNLLGGTDTQYF.

This clone was observed a few times. The chain employs TRBV7-8 and TRBJ1-1; perhaps TRBD1 as D (6 bases). Germline-derived CDR1 and CDR2 are SGHVS and FQNEAQ. There are 13 residues in the CDR3. V lost 9 bases and J lost 1, with 12 bases in between. The CDR3 DNA reads TGTGCCAGTACTCAAGGGGGGAACACTGAAGCTTTCTTT. Its translation is CASTQGGNTEAFF.

The CDR3 reads CASGLAGGSYNEQFF. In DNA, the CDR3 is TGTGCCAGCGGACTAGCGGGGGGGTCCTACAATGAGCAGTTCTTC. The chain recombines TRBV2 with TRBJ2-1; 15 positions match TRBD2. V dropped 8 bases and J dropped 1; count of bases not matched to a gene: 0. This CDR3 has 15 amino acids. Germline CDR1 SNHLY, CDR2 FYNNEI.

This chain connects TRBV2 to TRBJ1-2; D gene unclear. Per the germline V gene, CDR1 is SNHLY and CDR2 is FYNNEI. Trimming pared 1 base from V and 2 bases from J, leaving 8 bases between. CDR3 length: 14 residues. CDR3 in amino acids: CASSEGYRNYGYTF. The CDR3 DNA reads TGTGCCAGCAGTGAAGGGTACAGAAACTATGGCTACACCTTC.